The entry below describes one TCR beta chain. CDR3 length equals 13 residues. Looked up from germline, CDR1 is KGHSH and CDR2 is LQKENI. The ends were cut back, 0 bases at V and 0 bases at J, with 3 bases in the middle. The data derive from a study of T cell repertoires in breast cancer. Unpaired genes were suppressed by blocking oligonucleotides during a second nested PCR. In TCRdb, the emulsion pairing reads were re-called with MiXCR into one record per CDR3 protein. The table records some 37,000 distinct CDR3 sequences, about 50% of them present only once. Primers covering all TCR V genes were used in emulsion RT-PCR on CD8+ T cells.

The sequence derives from a pool of human donors with breast cancer or a healthy control (not recorded which). The chain is built from TRBV18 and TRBJ2-7, with D uncertain. Sequencing was performed on CD8+ T cells. The CDR3 region has the DNA TGTGCCAGCTCACCACCAGGCTCCTACGAGCAGTACTTC. It translates to CASSPPGSYEQYF.